One and the same sample provided the 10 T cell receptor beta chains below, sequenced in a study of tumor-infiltrating lymphocytes in primary liver carcinoma (dated by TCRdb to between 2016 and 2019). RNA from unsorted whole blood was extracted with TRIzol reagent, and germline DNA was obtained with the DNeasy Blood & Tissue kit. TCRdb shows the sequencer as Illumina HiSeq 2500. Using a constant-region primer and ProtoScript II reverse transcriptase, TCRbeta-specific cDNA was reverse-transcribed from around 520 ng total RNA. Three nested multiplex PCR rounds, following a slightly modified ARM-PCR procedure, were used to build the TCRbeta libraries. The first two PCR rounds used multiplex TRBV1-TRBV30 forward primers with a Cbeta reverse primer, each for 10 cycles. Clones were called with MiXCR by TCRdb after fastp trimmed the public reads at Q25, and only in-frame beta chains were retained. Duplicate CDR3 protein sequences are folded into a single record with the most common DNA and genes. In all, the sample holds about 300,000 distinct CDR3 sequences, and 65% of those were seen once. The ten most abundant clones make up 9% to 10% of the sample.

Sequencing was done on a sample of peripheral blood. Receptors originate from a man aged 35 to 55 with primary liver carcinoma and hepatitis B virus infection.

To note about this clonotype: One end of the junction fails to match germline, which may point to a read error. The chain links TRBV7-9 to TRBJ2-2, with 7 positions matching TRBD1. The CDR3 runs to 16 residues. Germline V gene sequence: CDR1 SEHNR, CDR2 FQNEAQ (reference sequence). The CDR3 DNA follows: TGTGTCAGCAGCTTAAGGCCCCGGGGACAGACCGGGGAGCTGTTTTTT. Protein: CVSSLRPRGQTGELFF. Filled out from reference TRBV7-9 and TRBJ2-2, the complete variable domain reads DTGVSQNPRHKITKRGQNVTFRCDPISEHNRLYWYRQTLGQGPEFLTYFQNEAQLEKSRLLSDRFSAERPKGSFSTLEIQRTEQGDSAMYLCVSSLRPRGQTGELFFGEGSRLTVL.

This clonotype was picked up many times. The chain employs TRBV11-2 and TRBJ2-5; either TRBD1 or TRBD2 may supply D (5 bases each). The CDR3 runs to 14 residues. Germline CDR1 is SGHAT and CDR2 is FQNNGV. Trimming took 6 bases from V and 3 from J, leaving 14 bases between them. The CDR3 here is CASSPGTLKETQYF. The CDR3, as DNA: TGTGCCAGCAGTCCCGGGACGCTTAAAGAGACCCAGTACTTC.

The genes are TRBV6-2 or TRBV6-3 and TRBJ2-1; 7 positions agree with TRBD2. The CDR3 spans 15 residues. The V and J ends lost 6 bases and 4 bases, in that order; junction bases with no gene match: 9. Per the germline V gene, CDR1 is MNHEY and CDR2 is SVGEGT. The CDR3 sequence is CASRSGSGWYNEQFF. CDR3 DNA: TGTGCCAGCAGAAGTGGTAGCGGGTGGTACAATGAGCAGTTCTTC.

Concerning this clonotype itself: A much larger clone is a single base away; this may be a read error. The chain links TRBV5-5 to TRBJ1-5; D possibly corresponds to TRBD1 (5 bases). CDR3 length: 13 residues. Germline CDR1 and CDR2: SGHKS and YYEKEE (reference sequence). V dropped 3 bases and J dropped 7 bases, with 11 bases sitting between them. The CDR3 region is CASSWRAGQPQHF. The CDR3, as DNA: TGTGCCAGCAGCTGGCGGGCAGGGCAGCCCCAGCATTTT.

This clonotype has ten or more counts. The J gene is TRBJ2-1, the V gene TRBV6-5; TRBD2 agrees at 11 bases. The CDR3 has 16 residues. With V trimmed by 6 bases and J by 6 bases, 10 bases remained unmatched. Germline CDR1 reads MNHEY; CDR2 reads SVGAGI. CDR3 in DNA: TGTGCCAGCAGGCATAAGACTAGCGGGAATAGCAATGAGCAGTTCTTC. Translated: CASRHKTSGNSNEQFF.

This clonotype was detected once. This may be a read error: a much more frequent sequence differs by one nucleotide. The J gene is TRBJ1-2, the V gene TRBV12-3 or TRBV12-4, with a tentative D call TRBD1 (6 bases). CDR3 length: 13 residues. The CDR3 spells CTSTKQGFYGYTF. DNA for the CDR3: TGTACCAGCACTAAACAGGGCTTCTATGGCTACACCTTC.

This clonotype was counted only a few times. The V and J genes are TRBV5-4 and TRBJ1-4; TRBD1 matches at 7 bases. CDR3 length: 14 amino acids. The germline V gene encodes CDR1 SGHNT and CDR2 YYREEE (reference sequence). J gave up 8 bases and V 4 bases, and 8 bases lay outside the gene matches. For the CDR3, the DNA is TGTGCCAGCAGCGAGGGACAGTTCAGGGAAAAACTGTTTTTT. It codes for CASSEGQFREKLFF.

With respect to this clonotype: A read error may be the cause here, since a much bigger clone is one base away. The chain links TRBV10-3 to TRBJ2-1; tentatively, D is TRBD2 (6 bases). CDR3 length equals 13 residues. The germline V gene encodes CDR1 ENHRY and CDR2 SYGVKD. V was pared by 10 bases and J by 5 bases, with 15 bases between. The CDR3 here is CANQEGNNNEQFF. The CDR3 coding sequence is TGTGCCAACCAGGAGGGAAACAACAATGAGCAGTTCTTC.

The rearrangement uses TRBV6-5 and TRBJ2-7, with TRBD2 as a possible D gene (6 bases). This CDR3 is 18 amino acids long. Germline V gene data show CDR1 as MNHEY and CDR2 as SVGAGI. Trimming removed 2 bases at V and 4 bases at J, with 24 bases between. CDR3 in amino acids: CASSYRYPSEISSYEQYF. The CDR3 nucleotides are TGTGCCAGCAGTTACCGCTACCCTAGCGAGATCAGCTCATACGAGCAGTACTTC.

Concerning this clonotype itself: A much larger clone is a single base away; this may be a read error. The rearrangement links TRBV29-1 to TRBJ1-5; 10 bases fit TRBD1. The V gene's germline CDR1 is SQVTM and CDR2 ANQGSEA. The CDR3 sequence is 14 residues long. CDR3 coding DNA: TGCAACGTTGGGGGGGACAGGGGTAATCAGCCCCAGCATTTT. Its protein product is CNVGGDRGNQPQHF.